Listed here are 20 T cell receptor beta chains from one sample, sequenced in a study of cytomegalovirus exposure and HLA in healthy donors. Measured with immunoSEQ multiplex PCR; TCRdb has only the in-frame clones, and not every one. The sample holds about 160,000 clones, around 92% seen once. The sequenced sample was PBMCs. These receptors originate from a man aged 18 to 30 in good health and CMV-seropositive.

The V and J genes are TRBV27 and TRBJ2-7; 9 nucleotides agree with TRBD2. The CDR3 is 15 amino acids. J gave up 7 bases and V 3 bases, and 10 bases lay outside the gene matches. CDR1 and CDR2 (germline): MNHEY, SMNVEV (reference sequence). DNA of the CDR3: TGTGCCAGCAGTTTTAGCGGGAGCCCCCCTAGGGAGCAGTACTTC. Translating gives CASSFSGSPPREQYF.

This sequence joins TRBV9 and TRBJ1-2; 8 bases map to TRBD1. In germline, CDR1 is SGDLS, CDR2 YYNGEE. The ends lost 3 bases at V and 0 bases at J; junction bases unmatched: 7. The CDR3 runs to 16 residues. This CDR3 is CASSAGGQETNYGYTF. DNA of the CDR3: TGTGCCAGCAGCGCGGGGGGACAGGAGACTAACTATGGCTACACCTTC. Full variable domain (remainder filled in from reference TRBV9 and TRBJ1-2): DSGVTQTPKHLITATGQRVTLRCSPRSGDLSVYWYQQSLDQGLQFLIQYYNGEERAKGNILERFSAQQFPDLHSELNLSSLELGDSALYFCASSAGGQETNYGYTFGSGTRLTVV.

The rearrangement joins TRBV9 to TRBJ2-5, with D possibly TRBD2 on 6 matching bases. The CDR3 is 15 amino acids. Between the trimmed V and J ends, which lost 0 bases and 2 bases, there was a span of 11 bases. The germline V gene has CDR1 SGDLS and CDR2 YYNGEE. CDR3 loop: CASSVVGRDQETQYF. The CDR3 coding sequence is TGTGCCAGCAGCGTAGTCGGGAGAGATCAAGAGACCCAGTACTTC.

The CDR3 here is CAWSETGGRNEKLFF. CDR3 DNA: TGTGCCTGGAGTGAGACAGGGGGGCGGAATGAAAAACTGTTTTTT. J is TRBJ1-4 and V is TRBV30; 9 positions agree with TRBD1. The CDR3 runs to 15 residues. Unmatched junction bases numbered 5, after V lost 1 base and J lost 5 bases. Germline loops: CDR1 GTSNPN, CDR2 SVGIG (reference sequence).

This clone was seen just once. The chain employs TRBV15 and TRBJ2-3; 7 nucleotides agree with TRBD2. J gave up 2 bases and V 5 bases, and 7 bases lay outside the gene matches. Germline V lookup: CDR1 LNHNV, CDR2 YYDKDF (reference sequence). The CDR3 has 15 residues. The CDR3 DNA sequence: TGTGCCACCAGCGCGGGCGGGAGAGACACAGATACGCAGTATTTT. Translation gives CATSAGGRDTDTQYF. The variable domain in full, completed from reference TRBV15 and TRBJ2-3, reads DAMVIQNPRYQVTQFGKPVTLSCSQTLNHNVMYWYQQKSSQAPKLLFHYYDKDFNNEADTPDNFQSRRPNTSFCFLDIRSPGLGDTAMYLCATSAGGRDTDTQYFGPGTRLTVL.

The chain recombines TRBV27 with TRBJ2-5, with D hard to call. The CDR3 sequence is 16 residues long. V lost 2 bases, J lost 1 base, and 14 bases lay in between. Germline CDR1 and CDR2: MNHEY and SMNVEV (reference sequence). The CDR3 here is CASSLGVRLPQETQYF. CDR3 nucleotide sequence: TGTGCCAGCAGTTTAGGTGTGAGGCTTCCCCAAGAGACCCAGTACTTC.

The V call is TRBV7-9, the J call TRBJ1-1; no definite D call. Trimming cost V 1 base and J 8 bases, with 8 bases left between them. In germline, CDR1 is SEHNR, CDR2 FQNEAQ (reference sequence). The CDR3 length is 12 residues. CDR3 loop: CASSLGEGEAFF. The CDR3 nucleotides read TGTGCCAGCAGCTTAGGGGAGGGAGAAGCTTTCTTT.

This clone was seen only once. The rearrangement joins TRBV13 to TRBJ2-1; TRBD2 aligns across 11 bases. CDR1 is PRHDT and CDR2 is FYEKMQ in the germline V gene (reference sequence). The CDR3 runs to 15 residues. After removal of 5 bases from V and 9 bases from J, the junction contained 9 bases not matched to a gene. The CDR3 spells CASSLRLAGRGEQFF. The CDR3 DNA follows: TGTGCCAGCAGCCTCAGACTAGCGGGGAGAGGTGAGCAGTTCTTC.

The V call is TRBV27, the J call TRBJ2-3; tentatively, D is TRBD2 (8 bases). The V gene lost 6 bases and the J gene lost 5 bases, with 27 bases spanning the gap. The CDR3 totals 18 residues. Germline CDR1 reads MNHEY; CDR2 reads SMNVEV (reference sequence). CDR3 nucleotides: TGTGCCAGCAGCCTCAGGGGGGCTAGCGGGTCCGGGGAAGATACGCAGTATTTT. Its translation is CASSLRGASGSGEDTQYF.

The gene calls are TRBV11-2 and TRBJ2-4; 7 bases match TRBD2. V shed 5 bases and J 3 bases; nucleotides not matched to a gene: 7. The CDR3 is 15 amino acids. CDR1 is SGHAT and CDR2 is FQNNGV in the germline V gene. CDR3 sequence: CASSIWGGDKNIQYF. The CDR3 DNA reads TGTGCCAGCAGCATATGGGGGGGGGACAAAAACATTCAGTACTTC.

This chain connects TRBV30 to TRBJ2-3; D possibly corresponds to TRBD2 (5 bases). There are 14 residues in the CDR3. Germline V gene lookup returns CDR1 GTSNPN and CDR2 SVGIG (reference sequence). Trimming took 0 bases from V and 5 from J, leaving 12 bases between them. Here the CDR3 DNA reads TGTGCCTGGAGTGTAGGTCGACGGGGAGATACGCAGTATTTT. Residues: CAWSVGRRGDTQYF.

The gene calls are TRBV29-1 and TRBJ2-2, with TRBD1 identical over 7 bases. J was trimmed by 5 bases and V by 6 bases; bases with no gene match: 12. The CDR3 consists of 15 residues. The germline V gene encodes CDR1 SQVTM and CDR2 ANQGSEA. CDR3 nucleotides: TGCAGCGTGGCGGCACAGGGGTATCAGACCGGGGAGCTGTTTTTT. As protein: CSVAAQGYQTGELFF.

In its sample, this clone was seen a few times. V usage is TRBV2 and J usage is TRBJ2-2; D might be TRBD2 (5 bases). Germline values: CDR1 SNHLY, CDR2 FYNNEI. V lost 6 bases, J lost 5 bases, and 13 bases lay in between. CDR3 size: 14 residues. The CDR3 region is CASRVVRGTGELFF. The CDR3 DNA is TGTGCCAGCAGGGTGGTGAGAGGGACCGGGGAGCTGTTTTTT.

CDR3 amino acids: CASSLVRGKATDTQYF. The CDR3 DNA sequence: TGTGCCAGCAGTTTAGTTCGCGGGAAGGCCACAGATACGCAGTATTTT. The J gene is TRBJ2-3, the V gene TRBV27, with D maybe TRBD2 (6 bases). The CDR3 is made up of 16 amino acids. Between the trimmed V and J ends, which lost 2 bases and 2 bases, there was a span of 14 bases. Germline values: CDR1 MNHEY, CDR2 SMNVEV (reference sequence).

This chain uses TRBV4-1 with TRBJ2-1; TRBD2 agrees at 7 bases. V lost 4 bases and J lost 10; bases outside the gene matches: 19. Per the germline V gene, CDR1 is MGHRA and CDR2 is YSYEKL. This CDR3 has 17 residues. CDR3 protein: CASSLGRGGRPPGEQFF. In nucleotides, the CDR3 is TGCGCCAGCAGCCTAGGCCGCGGCGGGAGACCCCCGGGAGAGCAGTTCTTC.

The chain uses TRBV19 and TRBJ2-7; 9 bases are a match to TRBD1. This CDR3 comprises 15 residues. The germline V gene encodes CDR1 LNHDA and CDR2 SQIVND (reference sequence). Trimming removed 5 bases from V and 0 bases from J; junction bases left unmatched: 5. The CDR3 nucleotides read TGTGCCAGTAGTGGGGACAGGGAGGGCTCCTACGAGCAGTACTTC. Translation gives CASSGDREGSYEQYF.

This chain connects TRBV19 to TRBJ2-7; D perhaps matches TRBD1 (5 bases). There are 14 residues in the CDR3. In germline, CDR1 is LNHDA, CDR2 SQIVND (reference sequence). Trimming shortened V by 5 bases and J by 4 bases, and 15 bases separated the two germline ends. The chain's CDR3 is CASSSQGFVYEQYF. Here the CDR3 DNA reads TGTGCCAGTAGTTCCCAGGGATTCGTTTACGAGCAGTACTTC.

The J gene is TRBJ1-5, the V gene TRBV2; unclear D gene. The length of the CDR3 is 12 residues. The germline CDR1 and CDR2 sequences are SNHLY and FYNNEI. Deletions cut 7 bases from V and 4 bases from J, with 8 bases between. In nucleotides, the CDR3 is TGTGCCAGCAAGAGGGCTAATCAGCCCCAGCATTTT. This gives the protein CASKRANQPQHF. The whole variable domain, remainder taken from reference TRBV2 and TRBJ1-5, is EPEVTQTPSHQVTQMGQEVILRCVPISNHLYFYWYRQILGQKVEFLVSFYNNEISEKSEIFDDQFSVERPDGSNFTLKIRSTKLEDSAMYFCASKRANQPQHFGDGTRLSIL.

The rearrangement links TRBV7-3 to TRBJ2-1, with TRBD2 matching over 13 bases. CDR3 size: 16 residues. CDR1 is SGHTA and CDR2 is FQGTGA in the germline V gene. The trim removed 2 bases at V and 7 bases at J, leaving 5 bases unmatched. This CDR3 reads CASSLDGTSGKNEQFF. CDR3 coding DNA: TGTGCCAGCAGCTTAGATGGGACTAGCGGGAAGAATGAGCAGTTCTTC.

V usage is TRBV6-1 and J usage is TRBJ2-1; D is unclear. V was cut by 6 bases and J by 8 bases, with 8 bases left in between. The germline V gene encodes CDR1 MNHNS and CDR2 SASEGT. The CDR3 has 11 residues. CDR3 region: CASREVDEQFF. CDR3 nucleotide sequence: TGTGCCAGCAGAGAGGTAGATGAGCAGTTCTTC.